The sample holds many counts of the clone carrying this T cell receptor (beta chain). Its antigen remains unidentified. This entry is derived from a study of T-cell reconstitution after alpha-beta-depleted transplantation in children. Overall study results and limits: The origin of high day-60 TCRbeta diversity in some patients lay in surviving recipient T cells and thymic progenitors.

Unique molecular identifiers featured in how the TCRbeta library was prepared. TCRdb recomputed calls from the PCR reads with MiXCR, one row per CDR3 protein. This sample has 130,000 to 150,000 distinct CDR3 sequences, with around 9% found just once. The sequencing here drew on PBMCs, mostly from graft donor cells, taken 180 days after TCRalphabeta/CD19-depleted stem cell transplant. The source is a female patient aged 2-9 years who had a stem cell transplant for congenital amegakaryocytic thrombocytopenia, so the T cells may come from the graft donor.

This CDR3 is CASSPLARNTGELFF. CDR3 nucleotides: TGTGCCAGCAGCCCACTTGCGCGTAACACCGGGGAGCTGTTTTTT. The chain uses TRBV12-3 or TRBV12-4 and TRBJ2-2; D unresolved. The V end was cut by 6 bases, the J end by 2 bases, with 13 bases between. There are 15 residues in the CDR3.